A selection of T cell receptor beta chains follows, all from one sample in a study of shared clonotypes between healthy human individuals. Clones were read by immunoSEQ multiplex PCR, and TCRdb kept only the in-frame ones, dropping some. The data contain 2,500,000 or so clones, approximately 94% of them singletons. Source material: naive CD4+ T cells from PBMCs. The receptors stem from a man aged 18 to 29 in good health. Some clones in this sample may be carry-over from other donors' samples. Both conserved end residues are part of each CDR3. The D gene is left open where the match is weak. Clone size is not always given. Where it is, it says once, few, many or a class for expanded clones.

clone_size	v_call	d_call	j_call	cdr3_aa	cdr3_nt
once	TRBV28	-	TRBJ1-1	CASSPGTLDGTEAFF	TGTGCCAGCAGTCCCGGGACCCTCGACGGTACTGAAGCTTTCTTT
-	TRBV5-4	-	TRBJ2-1	CASSLGLLEEQFF	TGTGCCAGCAGCTTGGGGTTACTAGAGGAGCAGTTCTTC
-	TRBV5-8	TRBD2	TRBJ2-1	CASNLLAGVAGEQFF	TGTGCCAGCAACCTACTAGCGGGAGTAGCCGGTGAGCAGTTCTTC
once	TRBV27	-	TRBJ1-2	CASSPPPQWGYGYTF	TGTGCCAGCAGTCCACCCCCCCAGTGGGGATATGGCTACACCTTC
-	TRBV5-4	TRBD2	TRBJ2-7	CASSLFGLAGDYEQYF	TGTGCCAGCAGCTTGTTTGGGCTAGCGGGGGACTACGAGCAGTACTTC
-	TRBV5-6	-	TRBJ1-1	CASSRQELNTEAFF	TGTGCCAGCAGCCGACAGGAATTAAACACTGAAGCTTTCTTT
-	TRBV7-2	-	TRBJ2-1	CASSSDIIQFF	TGTGCCAGCAGCTCCGACATCATACAGTTCTTC
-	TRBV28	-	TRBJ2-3	CAAGGTPDTQYF	TGTGCCGCTGGGGGGACCCCCGATACGCAGTATTTT
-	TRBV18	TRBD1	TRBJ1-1	CASSTTGILYEAFF	TGTGCCAGCTCTACGACAGGGATTCTCTATGAAGCTTTCTTT
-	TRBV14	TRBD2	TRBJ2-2	CASSQGLAEHTGELFF	TGTGCCAGCAGCCAAGGACTAGCGGAGCACACCGGGGAGCTGTTTTTT
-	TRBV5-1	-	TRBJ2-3	CASSLIAGKGTDTQYF	TGCGCCAGCAGCTTGATAGCAGGGAAGGGCACAGATACGCAGTATTTT
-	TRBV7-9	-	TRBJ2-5	CASSHETQYF	TGTGCCAGCAGTCACGAGACCCAGTACTTC
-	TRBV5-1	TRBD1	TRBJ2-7	CASSFGQGGEQYF	TGCGCCAGCAGCTTTGGACAGGGCGGCGAGCAGTACTTC
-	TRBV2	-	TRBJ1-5	CASSGAGEYQPQHF	TGTGCCAGCAGCGGAGCAGGGGAGTATCAGCCCCAGCATTTT
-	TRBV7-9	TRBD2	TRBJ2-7	CASSLIPGGSGTSPEEYF	TGTGCCAGCAGCCTTATTCCAGGCGGGAGTGGGACCTCCCCTGAAGAGTACTTC
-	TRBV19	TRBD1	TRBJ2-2	CASGGQATGELFF	TGTGCCAGTGGTGGACAGGCCACCGGGGAGCTGTTTTTT
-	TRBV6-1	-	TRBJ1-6	CASREQDRLYNSPLHF	TGTGCCAGCAGGGAACAGGACAGACTATATAATTCACCCCTCCACTTT
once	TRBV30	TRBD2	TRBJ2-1	CAWSDQREGKQFF	TGTGCCTGGAGTGACCAGCGGGAGGGAAAACAGTTCTTC
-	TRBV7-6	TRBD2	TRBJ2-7	CASSLFGDRLAGVEQYF	TGTGCCAGCAGCTTATTCGGGGACCGGCTAGCGGGAGTCGAGCAGTACTTC
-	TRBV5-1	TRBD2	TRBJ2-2	CASSLDPSGIRGHTGELFF	TGCGCCAGCAGCTTGGATCCTAGCGGGATTCGTGGGCACACCGGGGAGCTGTTTTTT
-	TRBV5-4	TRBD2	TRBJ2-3	CASSGTSGLPTDTQYF	TGTGCCAGCAGCGGAACTAGCGGCCTACCCACAGATACGCAGTATTTT
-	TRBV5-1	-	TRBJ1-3	CASSLAGSSGNTIYF	TGCGCCAGCAGCTTGGCCGGGAGTTCTGGAAACACCATATATTTT
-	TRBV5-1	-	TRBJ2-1	CASSLEYYYNEQFF	TGCGCCAGCAGCTTGGAGTACTATTACAATGAGCAGTTCTTC
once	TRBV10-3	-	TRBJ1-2	CAISEVGVGDYGYTF	TGTGCCATCAGTGAGGTGGGGGTCGGGGACTATGGCTACACCTTC
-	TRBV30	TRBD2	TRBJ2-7	CAWSLSGSWDEQYF	TGTGCCTGGAGTCTAAGCGGGAGTTGGGACGAGCAGTACTTC
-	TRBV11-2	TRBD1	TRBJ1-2	CASSRSQGPGGYTF	TGTGCCAGCAGCAGGTCACAGGGGCCAGGTGGCTACACCTTC
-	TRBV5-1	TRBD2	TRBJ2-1	CASSLTPPASGGNEQFF	TGCGCCAGCAGCTTGACCCCCCCCGCTAGCGGGGGGAATGAGCAGTTCTTC
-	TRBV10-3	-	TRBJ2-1	CAISHEVSYNEQFF	TGTGCCATCAGCCATGAGGTGTCCTACAATGAGCAGTTCTTC
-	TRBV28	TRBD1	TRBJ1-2	CASSDQDRGKPYGYTF	TGTGCCAGCAGCGACCAAGACAGGGGCAAACCTTATGGCTACACCTTC
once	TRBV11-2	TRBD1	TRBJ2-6	CASSAGTGEKGANVLTF	TGTGCCAGCAGCGCCGGGACAGGGGAGAAAGGGGCCAACGTCCTGACTTTC
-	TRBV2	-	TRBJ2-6	CASNQGNVAGANVLTF	TGTGCCAGCAATCAGGGGAATGTTGCTGGGGCCAACGTCCTGACTTTC
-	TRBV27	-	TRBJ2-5	CASSLGYQETQYF	TGTGCCAGCAGTTTAGGGTACCAAGAGACCCAGTACTTC
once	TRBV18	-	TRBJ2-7	CASSPRDRYEQYF	TGTGCCAGCTCACCGCGAGACCGATACGAGCAGTACTTT
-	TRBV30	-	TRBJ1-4	CAWSVSVGLNRENEKLFF	TGTGCCTGGAGTGTATCAGTGGGGCTAAATAGGGAGAATGAAAAACTGTTTTTT
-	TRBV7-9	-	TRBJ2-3	CASSFWERIGADTQYF	TGTGCCAGCAGCTTCTGGGAACGGATTGGCGCAGATACGCAGTATTTT
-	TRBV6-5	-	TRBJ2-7	CASGKREAGSYEQYF	TGTGCCAGCGGTAAACGGGAAGCTGGGAGCTACGAGCAGTACTTC
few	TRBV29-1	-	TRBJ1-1	CSVSLGTEAFF	TGCAGCGTTTCACTGGGGACTGAAGCTTTCTTT
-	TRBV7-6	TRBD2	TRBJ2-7	CASSFRGDAYEQYF	TGTGCCAGCAGCTTCCGGGGGGACGCCTACGAGCAGTACTTC
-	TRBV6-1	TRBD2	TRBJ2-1	CASSRTSGSYNEQFF	TGTGCCAGCAGTAGGACTAGCGGGAGTTACAATGAGCAGTTCTTC
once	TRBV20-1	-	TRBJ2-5	CSARGETQYF	TGCAGTGCCCGGGGGGAGACCCAGTACTTC
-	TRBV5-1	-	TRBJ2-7	CASSPDVGRPEQYF	TGCGCCAGCAGCCCCGACGTGGGGCGGCCCGAGCAGTACTTC
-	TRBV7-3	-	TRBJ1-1	CASSFAGGGTEAFF	TGTGCCAGCAGCTTCGCCGGGGGTGGCACTGAAGCTTTCTTT
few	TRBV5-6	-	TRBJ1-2	CASSFRGSGYTF	TGTGCCAGCAGCTTTAGGGGATCCGGCTACACCTTC
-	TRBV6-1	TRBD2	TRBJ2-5	CASSPGLADGETQYF	TGTGCCAGCAGCCCGGGGCTAGCGGACGGAGAGACCCAGTACTTC
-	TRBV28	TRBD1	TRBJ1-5	CASSFTGQGGQPQHF	TGTGCCAGCAGTTTCACCGGACAGGGGGGTCAGCCCCAGCATTTT
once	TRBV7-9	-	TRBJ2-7	CASSLTAGSSYEQYF	TGTGCCAGCAGCTTAACGGCAGGGAGCTCCTACGAGCAGTACTTC
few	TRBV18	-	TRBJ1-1	CASSPPGATEAFF	TGTGCCAGCTCACCTCCGGGGGCCACTGAAGCTTTCTTT
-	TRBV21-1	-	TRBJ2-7	CASSKRGRSGNLYEQYF	TGTGCCAGCAGCAAAAGGGGCCGAAGCGGGAATCTCTACGAGCAGTACTTC
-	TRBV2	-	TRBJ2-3	CASSDQLTDTQYF	TGTGCCAGCAGTGATCAGCTCACAGATACGCAGTATTTT
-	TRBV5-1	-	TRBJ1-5	CASSPNSGQQPQHF	TGCGCCAGCAGCCCTAACAGTGGGCAGCAGCCCCAGCATTTT
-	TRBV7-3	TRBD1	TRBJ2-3	CASSGTGGASSTDTQYF	TGTGCCAGCAGCGGGACAGGGGGCGCATCTAGCACAGATACGCAGTATTTT
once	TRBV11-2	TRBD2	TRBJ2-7	CASSKSGASGFYEQYF	TGTGCCAGCAGCAAATCCGGGGCTAGCGGATTCTACGAGCAGTACTTC
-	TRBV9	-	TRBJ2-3	CASSTSPMLALGDTQYF	TGTGCCAGCAGCACCAGCCCTATGCTAGCTTTGGGGGATACGCAGTATTTT
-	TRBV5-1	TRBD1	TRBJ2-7	CASSRTGRDYEQYF	TGCGCCAGCAGCCGGACAGGCAGGGATTACGAGCAGTACTTC
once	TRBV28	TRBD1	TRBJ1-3	CASRRDRGAGNTIYF	TGTGCCAGCAGGAGAGACAGGGGGGCGGGAAACACCATATATTTT
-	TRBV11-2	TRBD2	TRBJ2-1	CASSSLAGGPYNEQFF	TGTGCCAGCAGCTCGTTAGCGGGAGGTCCCTACAATGAGCAGTTCTTC